This T cell receptor (beta chain) originates from a study of cytotoxic CD8 clonotypes in ibrutinib-treated CLL. Study-wide results and caveats: Measured clonality at baseline was greater than in age-matched healthy donors and tracked with circulating CD8+ T-cell counts. Clonality increased at ibrutinib response, then returned toward baseline at progression.

This clone was observed many times. Antigen: not known. Frozen-stored PBMCs produced roughly 2 micrograms of genomic DNA for TCR beta libraries. The assay was immunoSEQ multiplex PCR, and TCRdb's table has in-frame clones only and misses some. The table records just over 200,000 clones, roughly 79% of them present only once. This receptor was taken from a human donor with chronic lymphocytic leukemia. The source material was PBMCs, sampled after 12 months of ibrutinib treatment.

This CDR3 is CASSAPLGSTGAKNIQYF. The CDR3 DNA follows: TGTGCCAGCAGTGCCCCCTTAGGGAGTACAGGGGCCAAAAACATTCAGTACTTC. The chain employs TRBV25-1 and TRBJ2-4, with a weak D call TRBD1 (6 bases). The CDR3 loop spans 18 amino acids. Germline values: CDR1 MGHDK, CDR2 SYGVNS. V lost 4 bases, J lost 1 base, and 20 bases lay in between. The entire variable domain, with the rest obtained from reference TRBV25-1 and TRBJ2-4, is as follows: EADIYQTPRYLVIGTGKKITLECSQTMGHDKMYWYQQDPGMELHLIHYSYGVNSTEKGDLSSESTVSRIRTEHFPLTLESARPSHTSQYLCASSAPLGSTGAKNIQYFGAGTRLSVL.